The 21 T cell receptor beta chains below were found in one sample sequenced in a study of memory CD4+ T cells and cytomegalovirus serostatus. TCRdb keeps only in-frame clones here, not all; method: immunoSEQ multiplex PCR. In the table there are approximately 88,000 clones, roughly 80% of which are singletons. The sort gate was single viable CD3+CD4+CD8-CD45RO+ cells for memory CD4+ T cells. Sequencing was carried out using memory CD4+ T cells from blood. Source of these receptors: an adult in good health and CMV-seropositive.

The chain has TRBV5-4 and TRBJ1-2; D unresolved. The germline CDR1 and CDR2 sequences are SGHNT and YYREEE (reference sequence). V lost 4 bases to trimming and J lost 4 bases, with 11 bases between them. The CDR3 runs to 13 residues. Here the CDR3 DNA reads TGTGCCAGCAGCCGGGAGGACGTCTATGGCTACACCTTC. Its translation is CASSREDVYGYTF.

V is TRBV9 and J is TRBJ2-1; a weak D match, TRBD2 (6 bases). Germline V gene data show CDR1 as SGDLS and CDR2 as YYNGEE. The CDR3 runs to 15 residues. Trimming removed 3 bases at V and 10 bases at J, with 20 bases between. CDR3 sequence reads: CASSAVPSAPREQFF. The CDR3 region has the DNA TGTGCCAGCAGCGCCGTGCCTAGCGCCCCACGGGAGCAGTTCTTC. The full variable domain, rest sourced from reference TRBV9 and TRBJ2-1, is DSGVTQTPKHLITATGQRVTLRCSPRSGDLSVYWYQQSLDQGLQFLIQYYNGEERAKGNILERFSAQQFPDLHSELNLSSLELGDSALYFCASSAVPSAPREQFFGPGTRLTVL.

The gene calls are TRBV2 and TRBJ1-1; D may be TRBD1 (5 bases). V lost 4 bases and J 3 bases, leaving 12 bases between the germline ends. In germline, CDR1 is SNHLY, CDR2 FYNNEI. The CDR3 sequence is 14 residues long. The CDR3 sequence is CASSVMGVDTEAFF. The CDR3, as DNA: TGTGCCAGCAGTGTTATGGGGGTGGACACTGAAGCTTTCTTT.

The V call is TRBV4-1, the J call TRBJ2-7, with D tentatively TRBD1 or TRBD2 (5 bases each). Germline V gene sequence: CDR1 MGHRA, CDR2 YSYEKL. CDR3 size: 15 residues. V lost 1 base, J lost 6 bases, and 16 bases lay in between. CDR3 DNA sequence: TGCGCCAGCAGCCAAGGGCTAGCCAGGGCTCGCGAGCAGTACTTC. It translates to CASSQGLARAREQYF.

The V and J genes are TRBV11-3 and TRBJ2-1; no reliable D call. The CDR3 has 13 amino acids. V gave up 5 bases and J gave up 6 bases, with 11 bases separating them. CDR1 and CDR2 (germline): SGHNT, YENEEA. The CDR3 is CASSGGAGNEQFF. CDR3 sequence (DNA): TGTGCCAGCAGCGGCGGTGCTGGCAATGAGCAGTTCTTC.

The count of this clone is one. This sequence joins TRBV2 and TRBJ1-5; the match to TRBD1 covers 8 bases. The germline V gene encodes CDR1 SNHLY and CDR2 FYNNEI. This CDR3 has 14 residues. Unmatched junction bases numbered 6, after V lost 5 bases and J lost 6 bases. The CDR3 is CASSLDREAQPQHF. The CDR3 nucleotides read TGTGCCAGCAGTCTGGACAGGGAAGCTCAGCCCCAGCATTTT.

The chain recombines TRBV4-2 with TRBJ1-2; TRBD1 might be the D (6 bases). The CDR3 covers 16 residues. The germline V gene encodes CDR1 LGHNA and CDR2 YNFKEQ. V dropped 0 bases and J dropped 3 bases, with 14 bases sitting between them. CDR3: CASSQDLGGAYYGYTF. For the CDR3, the DNA is TGTGCCAGCAGCCAAGATCTTGGGGGGGCCTACTATGGCTACACCTTC.

The chain is built from TRBV19 and TRBJ1-5; D ambiguous. Trimming took off 3 bases at V and 5 bases at J, with 14 bases between the two ends. This CDR3 has 15 amino acids. The V gene's germline CDR1 is LNHDA and CDR2 SQIVND (reference sequence). DNA of the CDR3: TGTGCCAGTAGTATTGCCCCCAGACCCGATCAGCCCCAGCATTTT. Translating it yields CASSIAPRPDQPQHF.

The V and J genes are TRBV6-4 and TRBJ1-1; no clear D. V was trimmed by 5 bases and J by 1 base, leaving 8 bases between them. Germline CDR1 and CDR2: MRHNA and SNTAGT. This CDR3 is 13 amino acids long. Written as DNA, the CDR3 is TGTGCCAGCAGTCAGTATAGGAACACTGAAGCTTTCTTT. Encoded protein: CASSQYRNTEAFF.

The rearrangement joins TRBV4-3 to TRBJ2-5, with 10 bases identical to TRBD1. From germline, CDR1 is LGHNA and CDR2 YSLEER. This CDR3 is built from 15 residues. Trimming removed 4 bases from V and 5 bases from J; junction bases left unmatched: 7. The CDR3 here is CASSRDRGPWETQYF. The CDR3 region has the DNA TGCGCCAGCAGCCGTGACAGGGGGCCGTGGGAGACCCAGTACTTC.

The chain carries TRBV2 and TRBJ2-5; 7 bases line up with TRBD2. This CDR3 is built from 15 residues. Germline V gene sequence: CDR1 SNHLY, CDR2 FYNNEI. V was pared by 4 bases and J by 4 bases, with 9 bases of the junction left unmatched. CDR3 sequence: CASSVSPGGGETQYF. CDR3 nucleotides: TGTGCCAGCAGTGTCTCCCCAGGCGGGGGAGAGACCCAGTACTTC.

This clone showed up just a few times. V gene TRBV18 combines with J gene TRBJ1-1, with D perhaps matching TRBD1 (5 bases). Germline V gives CDR1 KGHSH, CDR2 LQKENI. Trimming removed 2 bases from V and 8 bases from J, with 21 bases in between. The CDR3 runs to 16 residues. CDR3 bases: TGTGCCAGCTCACCAAAGTTTGGGCAGGGCGGAAAGGAAGCTTTCTTT. It encodes CASSPKFGQGGKEAFF. The variable domain in full, with the rest retrieved from reference TRBV18 and TRBJ1-1, is NAGVMQNPRHLVRRRGQEARLRCSPMKGHSHVYWYRQLPEEGLKFMVYLQKENIIDESGMPKERFSAEFPKEGPSILRIQQVVRGDSAAYFCASSPKFGQGGKEAFFGQGTRLTVV.

The rearrangement links TRBV5-4 to TRBJ2-7; D tentatively reads TRBD1 or TRBD2 (5 bases each). V was trimmed by 4 bases and J by 2 bases, leaving 19 bases between them. CDR3 size: 16 residues. CDR1 is SGHNT and CDR2 is YYREEE in the germline V gene (reference sequence). In nucleotides, the CDR3 is TGTGCCAGCAGCCCGCGAGTGGGGGAGTCCCCCTACGAGCAGTACTTC. Its translation: CASSPRVGESPYEQYF.

The chain joins TRBV7-2 to TRBJ2-1, with D tentatively TRBD1 (5 bases). The CDR3 spans 13 residues. CDR1 and CDR2 (germline): SGHTA, FQGNSA. V lost 5 bases, J lost 9 bases, and 14 bases lay in between. CDR3 sequence: CASSALRGGEQFF. DNA for the CDR3: TGTGCCAGCAGCGCGCTTAGGGGCGGTGAGCAGTTCTTC.

Points on this clone: Other DNA sequences from this sample encode an identical CDR3 as well. The chain links TRBV29-1 to TRBJ2-7; D gene ambiguous. Trimming took 4 bases from V and 2 from J, leaving 9 bases between them. CDR3 size: 12 residues. The germline gives CDR1 SQVTM, CDR2 ANQGSEA. CDR3 protein: CSVGLGTYEQYF. CDR3 in DNA: TGCAGCGTTGGGTTGGGGACCTACGAGCAGTACTTC.

In this sample, this clone turned up a few times. The CDR3 here is CASSQEVGQGMAFF. CDR3 coding DNA: TGTGCCAGCAGCCAAGAAGTAGGTCAGGGAATGGCTTTCTTT. The chain uses TRBV4-2 and TRBJ1-1; a weak D match, TRBD1 (5 bases). The germline V gene has CDR1 LGHNA and CDR2 YNFKEQ. V shed 0 bases and J shed 11 bases, with 16 bases lying between them. CDR3 length equals 14 residues.

The chain links TRBV7-9 to TRBJ1-3; D gene uncertain. The CDR3 spans 13 residues. The germline gives CDR1 SEHNR, CDR2 FQNEAQ (reference sequence). Trimming took off 4 bases at V and 2 bases at J, with 6 bases between the two ends. The CDR3 DNA is TGTGCCAGCAGCTCCGGAACTGGAAACACCATATATTTT. Translation: CASSSGTGNTIYF.

This clone was seen only a few times. The chain combines TRBV4-2 with TRBJ2-3; 12 positions match TRBD2. V shed 2 bases and J 2 bases; nucleotides not matched to a gene: 8. CDR3 size: 18 residues. Germline V CDR1 and CDR2: LGHNA, YNFKEQ. CDR3 sequence: CASSQSRTSGATTDTQYF. The CDR3 DNA sequence: TGTGCCAGCAGCCAATCCCGGACTAGCGGGGCCACCACAGATACGCAGTATTTT.

The sample holds a few counts of this clone. J is TRBJ2-1 and V is TRBV7-9, with D possibly matching TRBD2 (6 bases). Germline assignment: CDR1 SEHNR and CDR2 FQNEAQ (reference sequence). The V end was cut by 4 bases, the J end by 9 bases, with 31 bases between. The CDR3 spans 19 residues. The CDR3 protein is CASSYITHISGTRRGEQFF. The CDR3 region has the DNA TGTGCCAGCAGCTATATCACCCACATTTCAGGGACTCGTAGGGGTGAGCAGTTCTTC. Based on the CDR3 plus reference TRBV7-9 and TRBJ2-1, the full variable domain is DTGVSQNPRHKITKRGQNVTFRCDPISEHNRLYWYRQTLGQGPEFLTYFQNEAQLEKSRLLSDRFSAERPKGSFSTLEIQRTEQGDSAMYLCASSYITHISGTRRGEQFFGPGTRLTVL.

The CDR3 sequence: CASSEWRTGMDTGELFF. CDR3 coding DNA: TGCGCCAGCAGTGAGTGGAGGACAGGGATGGACACCGGGGAGCTGTTTTTT. The J gene is TRBJ2-2, the V gene TRBV10-2, with 8 nucleotides matching TRBD1. With V trimmed by 1 base and J by 3 bases, 7 bases remained unmatched. The CDR3 contains 17 residues. Germline CDR1 and CDR2: WSHSY and SAAADI.

This clone was seen a handful of times. The V and J genes are TRBV6-6 and TRBJ1-2; tentatively, D is TRBD1 (5 bases). Germline CDR1 MNHNY, CDR2 SVGAGI (reference sequence). This CDR3 contains 13 residues. Trimming shortened V by 1 base and J by 6 bases, and 9 bases separated the two germline ends. The CDR3 reads CASSYYKDNGYTF. The CDR3 DNA reads as TGTGCCAGCAGTTACTACAAGGACAATGGCTACACCTTC.